The T cell receptor beta chain described here comes from a study of CD8+CD57+ T cells in acquired aplastic anemia. On the study more broadly: Sorting CD4+ and CD8+ cells gave DNA averaging about 3.3 ug. Mean read depth for CD4+ cells from healthy donors was roughly 10 million. Overall study findings and caveats: CD8+ Simpson's diversity showed no significant patient-control difference. Fewer than 30 CD8+ CDR3 sequences were shared between patients and controls.

The sample holds many counts of this clonotype. Its target is not known. This CDR3 region has 12 residues. Looked up from germline, CDR1 is SGHDN and CDR2 is FVKESK. Deletions cut 2 bases from V and 3 bases from J, with 4 bases between. Profiles of TCR beta VDJ and CDR3 were generated from a genomic DNA template. In TCRdb, the reads were re-called with MiXCR into one record per CDR3 protein. The sample contains fewer than 200,000 distinct CDR3 sequences, 35% to 55% of which appear only once. Input material: sorted CD4+, CD8+, or CD8+CD57+ T cells (not recorded which) from PBMCs. The chain carries TRBV14 and TRBJ1-2; unclear D gene. The TCR comes from a human donor in good health. The CDR3 DNA sequence: TGTGCCAGCAGCCAATTTGACTATGGCTACACCTTC. This codes for CASSQFDYGYTF.